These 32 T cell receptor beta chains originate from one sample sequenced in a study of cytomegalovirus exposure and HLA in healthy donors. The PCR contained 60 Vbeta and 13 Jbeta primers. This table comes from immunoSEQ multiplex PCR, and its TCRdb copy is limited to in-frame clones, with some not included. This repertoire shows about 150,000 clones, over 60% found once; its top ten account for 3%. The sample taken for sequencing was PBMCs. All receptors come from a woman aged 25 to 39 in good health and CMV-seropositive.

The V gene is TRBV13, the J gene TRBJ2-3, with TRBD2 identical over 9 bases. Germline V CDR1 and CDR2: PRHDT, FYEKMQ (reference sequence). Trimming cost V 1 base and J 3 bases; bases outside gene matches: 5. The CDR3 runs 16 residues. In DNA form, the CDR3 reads TGTGCCAGCAGCTTAGAGGGGACTAGCCCGACAGATACGCAGTATTTT. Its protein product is CASSLEGTSPTDTQYF. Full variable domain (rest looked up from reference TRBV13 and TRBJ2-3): AAGVIQSPRHLIKEKRETATLKCYPIPRHDTVYWYQQGPGQDPQFLISFYEKMQSDKGSIPDRFSAQQFSDYHSELNMSSLELGDSALYFCASSLEGTSPTDTQYFGPGTRLTVL.

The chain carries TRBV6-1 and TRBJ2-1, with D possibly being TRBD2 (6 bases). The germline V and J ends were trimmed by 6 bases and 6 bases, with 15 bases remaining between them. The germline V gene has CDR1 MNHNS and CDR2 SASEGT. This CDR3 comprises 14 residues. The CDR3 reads CASSTGTPGNEQFF. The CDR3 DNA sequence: TGTGCCAGCAGCACCGGGACTCCCGGCAATGAGCAGTTCTTC.

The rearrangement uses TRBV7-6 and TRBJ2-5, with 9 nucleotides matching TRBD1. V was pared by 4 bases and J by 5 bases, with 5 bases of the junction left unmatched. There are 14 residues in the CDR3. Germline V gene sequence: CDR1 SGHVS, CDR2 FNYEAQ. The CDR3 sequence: CASSSGQGRETQYF. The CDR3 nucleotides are TGTGCCAGCAGCTCAGGACAGGGGAGGGAGACCCAGTACTTC.

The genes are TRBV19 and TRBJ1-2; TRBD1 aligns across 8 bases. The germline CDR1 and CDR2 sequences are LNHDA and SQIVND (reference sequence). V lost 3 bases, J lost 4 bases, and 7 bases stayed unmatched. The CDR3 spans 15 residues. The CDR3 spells CASSMKGQVSYGYTF. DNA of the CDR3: TGTGCCAGTAGTATGAAGGGACAGGTTTCCTATGGCTACACCTTC. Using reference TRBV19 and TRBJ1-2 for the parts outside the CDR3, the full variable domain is DGGITQSPKYLFRKEGQNVTLSCEQNLNHDAMYWYRQDPGQGLRLIYYSQIVNDFQKGDIAEGYSVSREKKESFPLTVTSAQKNPTAFYLCASSMKGQVSYGYTFGSGTRLTVV.

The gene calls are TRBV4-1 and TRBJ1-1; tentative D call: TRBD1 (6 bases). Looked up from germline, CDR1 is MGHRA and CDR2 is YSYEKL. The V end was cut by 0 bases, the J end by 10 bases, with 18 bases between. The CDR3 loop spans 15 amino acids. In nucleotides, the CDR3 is TGCGCCAGCAGCCAAGATAGTCGGGGGGCAGTTGGAGCTTTCTTT. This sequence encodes CASSQDSRGAVGAFF.

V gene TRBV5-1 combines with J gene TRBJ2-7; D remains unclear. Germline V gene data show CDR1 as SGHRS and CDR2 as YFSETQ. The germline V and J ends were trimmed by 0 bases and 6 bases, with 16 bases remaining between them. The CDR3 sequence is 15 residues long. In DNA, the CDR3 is TGCGCCAGCAGCTTGGACGGAGTTTCCCCCTCCGAGCAGTACTTC. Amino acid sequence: CASSLDGVSPSEQYF.

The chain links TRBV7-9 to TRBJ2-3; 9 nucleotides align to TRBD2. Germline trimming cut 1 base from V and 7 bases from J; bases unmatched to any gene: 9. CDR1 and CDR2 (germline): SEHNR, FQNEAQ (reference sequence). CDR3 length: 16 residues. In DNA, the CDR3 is TGTGCCAGCAGCTTAGGAGGCGGGAGGGAAACGCATACGCAGTATTTT. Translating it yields CASSLGGGRETHTQYF.

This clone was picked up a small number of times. The CDR3 loop is CASNWADEAFF. CDR3 nucleotide sequence: TGTGCCAGCAATTGGGCCGATGAAGCTTTCTTT. The chain is built from TRBV7-9 and TRBJ1-1; D ambiguous. Looked up from germline, CDR1 is SEHNR and CDR2 is FQNEAQ (reference sequence). V was trimmed by 7 bases and J by 7 bases, leaving 10 bases between them. This CDR3 spans 11 amino acids.

CDR3 DNA: TGTGCCAGCAGTTTCGCCCCCTTCTCGGGTGGAAACACCATATATTTT. Protein product: CASSFAPFSGGNTIYF. This chain connects TRBV27 to TRBJ1-3, with D hard to call. Germline V CDR1 and CDR2: MNHEY, SMNVEV (reference sequence). The CDR3 has 16 residues. V was shortened by 3 bases and J by 3 bases, with 15 bases between the two germline ends.

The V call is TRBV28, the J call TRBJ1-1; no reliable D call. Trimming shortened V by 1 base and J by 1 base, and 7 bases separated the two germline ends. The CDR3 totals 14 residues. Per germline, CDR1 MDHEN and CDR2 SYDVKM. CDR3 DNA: TGTGCCAGCAGTTTATCCTTTCCGAACACTGAAGCTTTCTTT. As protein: CASSLSFPNTEAFF.

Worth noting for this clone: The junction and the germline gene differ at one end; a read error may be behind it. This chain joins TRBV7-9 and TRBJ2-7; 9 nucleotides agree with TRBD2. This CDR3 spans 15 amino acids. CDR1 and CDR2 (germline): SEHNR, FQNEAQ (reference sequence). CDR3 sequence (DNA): TGTGCCAGCAGCTTAGGAGGGACTAGCTCCCACGAGCAGTACTTC. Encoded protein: CASSLGGTSSHEQYF. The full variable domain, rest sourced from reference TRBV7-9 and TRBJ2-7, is DTGVSQNPRHKITKRGQNVTFRCDPISEHNRLYWYRQTLGQGPEFLTYFQNEAQLEKSRLLSDRFSAERPKGSFSTLEIQRTEQGDSAMYLCASSLGGTSSHEQYFGPGTRLTVT.

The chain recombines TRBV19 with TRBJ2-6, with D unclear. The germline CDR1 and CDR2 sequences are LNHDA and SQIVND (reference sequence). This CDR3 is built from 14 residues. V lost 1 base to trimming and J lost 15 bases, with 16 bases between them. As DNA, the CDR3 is TGTGCCAGTAGTATAGTCCAAAATAACCCCGGCCTGACTTTC. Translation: CASSIVQNNPGLTF.

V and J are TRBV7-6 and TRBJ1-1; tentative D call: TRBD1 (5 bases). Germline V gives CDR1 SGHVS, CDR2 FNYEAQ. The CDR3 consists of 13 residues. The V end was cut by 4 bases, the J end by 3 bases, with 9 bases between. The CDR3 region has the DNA TGTGCCAGCAGCTCGGGGGGGTACACTGAAGCTTTCTTT. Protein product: CASSSGGYTEAFF.

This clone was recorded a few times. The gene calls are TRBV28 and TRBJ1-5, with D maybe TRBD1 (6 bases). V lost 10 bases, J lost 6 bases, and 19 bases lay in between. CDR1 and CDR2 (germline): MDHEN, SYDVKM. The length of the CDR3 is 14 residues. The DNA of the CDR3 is TGTGCCACCAAGGGGGGGCAGGTTGGTCAGCCCCAGCATTTT. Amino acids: CATKGGQVGQPQHF.

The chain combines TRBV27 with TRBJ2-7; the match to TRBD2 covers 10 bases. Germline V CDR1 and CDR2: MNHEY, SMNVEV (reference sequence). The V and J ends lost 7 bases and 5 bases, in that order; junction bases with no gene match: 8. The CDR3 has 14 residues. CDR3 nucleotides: TGTGCCAGCACCACTAGCGGGAAGGGTAACGAGCAGTACTTC. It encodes CASTTSGKGNEQYF.

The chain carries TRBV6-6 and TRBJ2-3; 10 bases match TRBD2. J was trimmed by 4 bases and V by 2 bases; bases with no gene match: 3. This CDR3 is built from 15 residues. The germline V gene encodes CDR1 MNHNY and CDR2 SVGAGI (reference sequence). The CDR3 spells CASSYLAGEADTQYF. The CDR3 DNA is TGTGCCAGCAGTTACCTAGCGGGAGAGGCAGATACGCAGTATTTT.

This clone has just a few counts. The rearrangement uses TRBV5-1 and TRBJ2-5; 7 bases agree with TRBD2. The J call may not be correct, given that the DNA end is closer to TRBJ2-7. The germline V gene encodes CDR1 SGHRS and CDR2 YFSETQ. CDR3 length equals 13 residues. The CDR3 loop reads CASSSSGTYEQYF. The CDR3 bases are TGCGCCAGCAGCTCAAGCGGGACCTACGAGCAGTACTTC.

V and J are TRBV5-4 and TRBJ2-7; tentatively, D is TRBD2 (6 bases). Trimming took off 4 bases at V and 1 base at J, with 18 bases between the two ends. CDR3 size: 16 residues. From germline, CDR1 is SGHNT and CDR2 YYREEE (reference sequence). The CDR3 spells CASSTTRVRESYEQYF. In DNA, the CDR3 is TGTGCCAGCAGCACTACGAGGGTCCGGGAGTCCTACGAGCAGTACTTC. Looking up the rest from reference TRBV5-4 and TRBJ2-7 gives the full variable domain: ETGVTQSPTHLIKTRGQQVTLRCSSQSGHNTVSWYQQALGQGPQFIFQYYREEENGRGNFPPRFSGLQFPNYSSELNVNALELDDSALYLCASSTTRVRESYEQYFGPGTRLTVT.

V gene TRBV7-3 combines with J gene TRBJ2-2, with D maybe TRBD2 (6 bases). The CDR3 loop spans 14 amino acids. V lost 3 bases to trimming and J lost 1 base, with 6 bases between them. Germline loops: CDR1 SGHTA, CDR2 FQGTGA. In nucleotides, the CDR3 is TGTGCCAGCAGCTTGACTAGGAACACCGGGGAGCTGTTTTTT. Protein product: CASSLTRNTGELFF. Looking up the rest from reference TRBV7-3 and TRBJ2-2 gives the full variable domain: GAGVSQTPSNKVTEKGKYVELRCDPISGHTALYWYRQSLGQGPEFLIYFQGTGAADDSGLPNDRFFAVRPEGSVSTLKIQRTERGDSAVYLCASSLTRNTGELFFGEGSRLTVL.

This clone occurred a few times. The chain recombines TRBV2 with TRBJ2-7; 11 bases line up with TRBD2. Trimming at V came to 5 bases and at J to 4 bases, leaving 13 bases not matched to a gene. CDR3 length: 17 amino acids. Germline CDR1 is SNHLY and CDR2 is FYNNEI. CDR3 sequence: CASSHPTSGGKLYEQYF. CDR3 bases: TGTGCCAGCAGTCACCCCACTAGCGGGGGCAAGTTGTACGAGCAGTACTTC.

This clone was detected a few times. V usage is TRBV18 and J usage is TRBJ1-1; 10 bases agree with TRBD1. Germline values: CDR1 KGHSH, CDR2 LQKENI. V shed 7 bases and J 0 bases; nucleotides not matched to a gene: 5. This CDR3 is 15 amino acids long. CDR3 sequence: CASLRDRGMNTEAFF. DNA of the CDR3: TGTGCCAGCTTACGGGACAGGGGTATGAACACTGAAGCTTTCTTT.

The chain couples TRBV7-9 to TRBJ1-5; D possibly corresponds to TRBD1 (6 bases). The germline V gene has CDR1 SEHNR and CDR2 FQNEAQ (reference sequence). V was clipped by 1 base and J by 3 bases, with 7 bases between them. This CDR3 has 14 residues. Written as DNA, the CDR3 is TGTGCCAGCAGCTTAGAGGGGGTCAATCAGCCCCAGCATTTT. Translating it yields CASSLEGVNQPQHF.

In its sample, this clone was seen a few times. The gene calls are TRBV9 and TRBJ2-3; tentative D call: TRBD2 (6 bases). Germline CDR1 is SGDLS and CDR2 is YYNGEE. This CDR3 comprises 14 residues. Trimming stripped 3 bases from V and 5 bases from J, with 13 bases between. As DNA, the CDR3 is TGTGCCAGCAGCGCCTGGGACTCCAGAGATACGCAGTATTTT. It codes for CASSAWDSRDTQYF. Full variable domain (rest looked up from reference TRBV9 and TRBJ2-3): DSGVTQTPKHLITATGQRVTLRCSPRSGDLSVYWYQQSLDQGLQFLIQYYNGEERAKGNILERFSAQQFPDLHSELNLSSLELGDSALYFCASSAWDSRDTQYFGPGTRLTVL.

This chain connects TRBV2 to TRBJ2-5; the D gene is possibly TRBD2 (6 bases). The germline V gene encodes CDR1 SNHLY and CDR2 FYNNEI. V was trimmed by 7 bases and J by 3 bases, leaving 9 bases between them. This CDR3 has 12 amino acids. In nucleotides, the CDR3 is TGTGCCAGCACGGGGGAGAAAGAGACCCAGTACTTC. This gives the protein CASTGEKETQYF. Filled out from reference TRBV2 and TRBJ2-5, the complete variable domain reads EPEVTQTPSHQVTQMGQEVILRCVPISNHLYFYWYRQILGQKVEFLVSFYNNEISEKSEIFDDQFSVERPDGSNFTLKIRSTKLEDSAMYFCASTGEKETQYFGPGTRLLVL.

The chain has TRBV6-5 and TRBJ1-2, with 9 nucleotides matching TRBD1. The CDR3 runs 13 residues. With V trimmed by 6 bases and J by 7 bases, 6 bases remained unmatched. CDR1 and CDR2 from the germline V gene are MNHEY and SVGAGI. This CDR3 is CASSQGQGSGYTF. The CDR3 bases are TGTGCCAGCAGCCAAGGACAGGGGAGTGGCTACACCTTC.

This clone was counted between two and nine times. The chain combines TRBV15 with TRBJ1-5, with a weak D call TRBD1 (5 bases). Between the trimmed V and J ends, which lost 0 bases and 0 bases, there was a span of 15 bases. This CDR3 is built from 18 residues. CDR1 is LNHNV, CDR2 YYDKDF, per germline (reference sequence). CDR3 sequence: CATSRDSNIGDSNQPQHF. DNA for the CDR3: TGTGCCACCAGCAGAGATTCGAACATAGGGGATAGCAATCAGCCCCAGCATTTT.

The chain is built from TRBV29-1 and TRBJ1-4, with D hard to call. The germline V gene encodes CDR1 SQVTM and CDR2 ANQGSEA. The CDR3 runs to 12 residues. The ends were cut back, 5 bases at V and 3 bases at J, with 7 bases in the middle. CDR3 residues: CSVRVPNEKLFF. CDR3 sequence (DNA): TGCAGCGTTCGTGTTCCTAATGAAAAACTGTTTTTT. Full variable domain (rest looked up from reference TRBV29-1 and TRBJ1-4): SAVISQKPSRDICQRGTSLTIQCQVDSQVTMMFWYRQQPGQSLTLIATANQGSEATYESGFVIDKFPISRPNLTFSTLTVSNMSPEDSSIYLCSVRVPNEKLFFGSGTQLSVL.

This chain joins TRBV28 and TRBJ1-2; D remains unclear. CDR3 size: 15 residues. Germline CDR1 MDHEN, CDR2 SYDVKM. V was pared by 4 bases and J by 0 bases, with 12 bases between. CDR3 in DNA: TGTGCCAGCAGTTCCCCCGGGATCGCTAACTATGGCTACACCTTC. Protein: CASSSPGIANYGYTF.

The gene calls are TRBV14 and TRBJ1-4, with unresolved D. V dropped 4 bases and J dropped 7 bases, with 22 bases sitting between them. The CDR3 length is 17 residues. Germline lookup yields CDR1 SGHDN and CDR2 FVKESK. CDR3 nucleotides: TGTGCCAGCAGCCCGAGGTTCGGCCGGGAGAAGGGTGAAAAACTGTTTTTT. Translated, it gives CASSPRFGREKGEKLFF.

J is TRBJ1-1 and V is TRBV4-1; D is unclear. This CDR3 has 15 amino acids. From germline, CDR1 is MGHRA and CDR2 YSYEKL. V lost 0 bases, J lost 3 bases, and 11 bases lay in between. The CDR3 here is CASSQDAGPDTEAFF. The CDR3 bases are TGCGCCAGCAGCCAAGACGCAGGCCCAGACACTGAAGCTTTCTTT.

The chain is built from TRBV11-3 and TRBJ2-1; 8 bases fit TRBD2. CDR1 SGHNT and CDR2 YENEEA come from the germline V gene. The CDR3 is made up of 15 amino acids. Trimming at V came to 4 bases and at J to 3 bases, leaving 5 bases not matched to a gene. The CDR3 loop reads CASSSVAGFYNEQFF. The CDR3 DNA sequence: TGTGCCAGCAGCTCAGTAGCGGGATTCTACAATGAGCAGTTCTTC.

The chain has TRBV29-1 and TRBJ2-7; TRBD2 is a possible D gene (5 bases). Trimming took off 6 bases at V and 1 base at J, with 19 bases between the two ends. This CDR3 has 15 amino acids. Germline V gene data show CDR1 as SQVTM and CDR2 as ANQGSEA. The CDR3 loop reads CSVAIGESPSYEQYF. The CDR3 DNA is TGCAGCGTCGCCATCGGGGAATCCCCTTCCTACGAGCAGTACTTC.